One and the same sample provided the 24 T cell receptor beta chains below, sequenced in a study of blood T cell repertoires in COVID-19. The repertoire was sequenced with immunoSEQ multiplex PCR; TCRdb's copy has only in-frame clones and lacks some. The sample records roughly 100,000 clones, about 75% being singletons. The sequencing sample was made of peripheral blood. The source is a woman in her seventies with acute or convalescent COVID-19.

This CDR3 is CASTGLAGAGTQYF. The CDR3 nucleotides are TGTGCCAGCACCGGACTAGCGGGTGCAGGCACGCAGTATTTT. The V call is TRBV28, the J call TRBJ2-3; 11 positions agree with TRBD2. CDR1 is MDHEN and CDR2 is SYDVKM in the germline V gene. This CDR3 comprises 14 residues. V shed 7 bases and J 9 bases; nucleotides not matched to a gene: 9.

This chain uses TRBV18 with TRBJ1-6; D not certain. Germline CDR1 KGHSH, CDR2 LQKENI. The CDR3 extends over 13 amino acids. V dropped 3 bases and J dropped 7 bases, with 7 bases sitting between them. CDR3 region: CASSPAENSPLHF. The CDR3 DNA reads as TGTGCCAGCTCACCGGCAGAAAATTCACCCCTCCACTTT.

By proportion, this clone is hyperexpanded (1% or more). The chain joins TRBV9 to TRBJ2-4; TRBD1 matches at 8 bases. The CDR3 is 18 amino acids. With 0 bases clipped from V and 3 bases from J, the junction kept 11 bases outside the gene matches. Germline V gives CDR1 SGDLS, CDR2 YYNGEE. In nucleotides, the CDR3 is TGTGCCAGCAGCGTAGACGGAACAGGGGGTGCCCTCAAAAACATTCAGTACTTC. Translation: CASSVDGTGGALKNIQYF. Full variable domain (outside the CDR3, taken from reference TRBV9 and TRBJ2-4): DSGVTQTPKHLITATGQRVTLRCSPRSGDLSVYWYQQSLDQGLQFLIQYYNGEERAKGNILERFSAQQFPDLHSELNLSSLELGDSALYFCASSVDGTGGALKNIQYFGAGTRLSVL.

The chain couples TRBV19 to TRBJ2-2; a weak D match, TRBD1 (7 bases). Trimming removed 5 bases from V and 6 bases from J, with 16 bases in between. Germline CDR1 is LNHDA and CDR2 is SQIVND (reference sequence). The CDR3 is 15 residues long. CDR3 protein: CASSLPSRGAGELFF. In nucleotides, the CDR3 is TGTGCCAGTAGTCTGCCCAGCAGGGGGGCCGGGGAGCTGTTTTTT.

The gene calls are TRBV5-1 and TRBJ1-2; TRBD1 aligns across 9 bases. The J segment lost 4 bases and the V segment lost 5 bases, leaving 9 bases of the junction unmatched. The V gene's germline CDR1 is SGHRS and CDR2 YFSETQ. CDR3 length equals 15 residues. The CDR3: CASSPPTGGGYGYTF. CDR3 nucleotide sequence: TGCGCCAGCAGTCCCCCGACAGGGGGAGGCTATGGCTACACCTTC.

The chain uses TRBV9 and TRBJ2-7; TRBD2 is a possible D gene (6 bases). Per germline, CDR1 SGDLS and CDR2 YYNGEE. The CDR3 is 15 amino acids. V gave up 0 bases and J gave up 3 bases, with 13 bases separating them. CDR3 in amino acids: CASSVDPGGSYEQYF. CDR3 nucleotide sequence: TGTGCCAGCAGCGTAGATCCTGGAGGGAGCTACGAGCAGTACTTC.

The genes are TRBV2 and TRBJ1-1; no reliable D call. The length of the CDR3 is 14 residues. Germline-derived CDR1 and CDR2 are SNHLY and FYNNEI. The V end was cut by 0 bases, the J end by 5 bases, with 10 bases between. The chain's CDR3 is CASSEAEGWTEAFF. CDR3 nucleotides: TGTGCCAGCAGTGAAGCAGAGGGTTGGACTGAAGCTTTCTTT.

Concerning this clone: Other DNA sequences in this specimen translate into the identical CDR3. The chain joins TRBV27 to TRBJ1-2, with TRBD1 identical over 9 bases. J gave up 2 bases and V 8 bases, and 3 bases lay outside the gene matches. CDR1 is MNHEY, CDR2 SMNVEV, per germline (reference sequence). The CDR3 covers 13 residues. The CDR3 is CASSTGGNYGYTF. In DNA, the CDR3 is TGTGCCAGCTCCACAGGGGGCAACTATGGCTACACCTTC.

The chain employs TRBV20-1 and TRBJ1-2, with D hard to call. The CDR3 is 12 amino acids. CDR1 and CDR2 from the germline V gene are DFQATT and SNEGSKA (reference sequence). The ends were cut back, 3 bases at V and 1 base at J, with 6 bases in the middle. CDR3 in DNA: TGCAGTGCTAGTACAGATAACTATGGCTACACCTTC. Its protein product is CSASTDNYGYTF.

V gene TRBV19 combines with J gene TRBJ1-6; 7 bases are a match to TRBD1. Trimming removed 1 base from V and 8 bases from J; junction bases left unmatched: 14. The CDR3 extends over 18 amino acids. CDR1 and CDR2 (germline): LNHDA, SQIVND (reference sequence). CDR3 coding DNA: TGTGCCAGTAGTATAGTCCCCACGGACAGGAAGAAGGATTCACCCCTCCACTTT. Translation gives CASSIVPTDRKKDSPLHF.

The chain couples TRBV9 to TRBJ1-2; D is uncertain. CDR3 length: 16 amino acids. Germline values: CDR1 SGDLS, CDR2 YYNGEE. Between the trimmed V and J ends, which lost 7 bases and 1 base, there was a span of 20 bases. The CDR3 here is CASASPRGRGNYGYTF. Written as DNA, the CDR3 is TGTGCCAGCGCCTCCCCAAGAGGGCGCGGTAACTATGGCTACACCTTC.

The rearrangement joins TRBV4-1 to TRBJ2-1; 13 bases agree with TRBD2. Germline values: CDR1 MGHRA, CDR2 YSYEKL. This CDR3 region has 18 residues. V lost 4 bases and J lost 9; bases outside the gene matches: 15. CDR3 coding DNA: TGCGCCAGCAGCCCAACACTAGCGGGGGGGCCCCGGGAGCGTGAGCAGTTCTTC. Protein sequence: CASSPTLAGGPREREQFF.

V gene TRBV27 combines with J gene TRBJ2-7; 10 bases are shared with TRBD2. Losses at the gene ends were 7 bases for V and 1 base for J; bases not matched to a gene: 4. This CDR3 has 14 amino acids. Germline V gene sequence: CDR1 MNHEY, CDR2 SMNVEV (reference sequence). The CDR3 DNA is TGTGCCAGCACCAATAGCGGGGGGTCCTACGAGCAGTACTTC. Its translation: CASTNSGGSYEQYF.

The sample holds many counts of this clone. The rearrangement uses TRBV20-1 and TRBJ1-1, with D hard to call. V was pared by 3 bases and J by 3 bases, with 5 bases between. This CDR3 spans 11 amino acids. Germline V lookup: CDR1 DFQATT, CDR2 SNEGSKA (reference sequence). CDR3 loop: CSARRDTEAFF. The CDR3 region has the DNA TGCAGTGCTAGGCGGGACACTGAAGCTTTCTTT.

This clone came up once. The CDR3 protein is CAIRLRAARGGYTF. The CDR3 nucleotides read TGTGCCATCCGCCTGCGGGCGGCTCGGGGTGGCTACACCTTC. The chain has TRBV28 and TRBJ1-2; D gene ambiguous. Germline V gene lookup returns CDR1 MDHEN and CDR2 SYDVKM. V shed 10 bases and J shed 7 bases, with 22 bases lying between them. CDR3 length equals 14 residues.

This clone was seen a few times. The chain combines TRBV19 with TRBJ2-5; 7 bases match TRBD1. Per germline, CDR1 LNHDA and CDR2 SQIVND (reference sequence). V was pared by 1 base and J by 2 bases, with 4 bases of the junction left unmatched. This CDR3 region has 15 residues. Here the CDR3 DNA reads TGTGCCAGTAGTATAGCTAGGGACAGTCAAGAGACCCAGTACTTC. This gives the protein CASSIARDSQETQYF.

The chain recombines TRBV27 with TRBJ1-2; 8 bases line up with TRBD1. The trim removed 2 bases at V and 2 bases at J, leaving 19 bases unmatched. The CDR3 loop spans 20 amino acids. The germline gives CDR1 MNHEY, CDR2 SMNVEV (reference sequence). The CDR3 region is CASSLTITGTGFSRNYGYTF. CDR3 sequence (DNA): TGTGCCAGCAGTTTAACGATTACCGGGACAGGTTTTTCGAGGAACTATGGCTACACCTTC.

This clone was counted between two and nine times. At the DNA level, this CDR3 is encoded by other sequences in the same sample as well. The chain recombines TRBV7-9 with TRBJ1-1, with D unclear. Between the trimmed V and J ends, which lost 1 base and 1 base, there was a span of 7 bases. This CDR3 is built from 14 residues. Germline V gene sequence: CDR1 SEHNR, CDR2 FQNEAQ (reference sequence). Written as DNA, the CDR3 is TGTGCCAGCAGCTTAGGAGGCCCGAACACTGAAGCTTTCTTT. This codes for CASSLGGPNTEAFF.

This chain connects TRBV6-5 to TRBJ2-1; 12 bases map to TRBD1. J gave up 9 bases and V 5 bases, and 8 bases lay outside the gene matches. The germline V gene has CDR1 MNHEY and CDR2 SVGAGI. The length of the CDR3 is 15 residues. The CDR3 nucleotides read TGTGCCAGCAGTCAACCGGGACAGGGGGCTGTTGAGCAGTTCTTC. As protein: CASSQPGQGAVEQFF.

The chain has TRBV12-3 or TRBV12-4 and TRBJ1-2, with 7 bases aligning to TRBD1. This CDR3 has 13 residues. V shed 4 bases, J shed 8 bases, and the junction held 7 bases outside the gene matches. CDR3 coding DNA: TGTGCCAGCAGTTCTAGGGACAGCCGGGGCTACACCTTC. Translating it yields CASSSRDSRGYTF.

The chain uses TRBV10-1 and TRBJ2-3; D unclear. The CDR3 contains 14 residues. Germline V gene lookup returns CDR1 WNHNN and CDR2 SYGVQD (reference sequence). V was trimmed by 0 bases and J by 3 bases, leaving 7 bases between them. This CDR3 reads CASSESWATDTQYF. The CDR3 DNA follows: TGCGCCAGCAGTGAGTCATGGGCGACAGATACGCAGTATTTT.

The CDR3 DNA reads as TGTGCCAGCAGCTTAGGGAGAGGGGGCGCGGAAAAACTGTTTTTT. This encodes CASSLGRGGAEKLFF. This chain uses TRBV7-9 with TRBJ1-4, with 7 bases that match TRBD1. Germline V gene data show CDR1 as SEHNR and CDR2 as FQNEAQ (reference sequence). The CDR3 has 15 residues. V dropped 1 base and J dropped 8; count of bases not matched to a gene: 7.

The J gene is TRBJ2-1, the V gene TRBV5-8; possible D gene TRBD2, 6 bases. V was trimmed by 4 bases and J by 0 bases, leaving 11 bases between them. Germline V gives CDR1 SGHTS, CDR2 YDEGEE. CDR3 size: 15 residues. CDR3 nucleotides: TGTGCCAGCAGCGCGGGGAAAAGCTCCTACAATGAGCAGTTCTTC. This sequence encodes CASSAGKSSYNEQFF.

The J gene is TRBJ1-2, the V gene TRBV7-9, with a tentative D call TRBD1 (5 bases). With 4 bases removed from V and 3 bases from J, the gap between germline ends came to 15 bases. Germline V gene data show CDR1 as SEHNR and CDR2 as FQNEAQ (reference sequence). This CDR3 comprises 15 residues. In nucleotides, the CDR3 is TGTGCCAGCAGCTCGCCCCACGGGGGTGACTATGGCTACACCTTC. This sequence encodes CASSSPHGGDYGYTF.